This TCR beta chain was identified during a study of blood T cell repertoires in COVID-19. The V segment lost 6 bases and the J segment 6 bases; nucleotides outside the gene matches: 7. In germline, CDR1 is SEHNR, CDR2 FQNEAQ (reference sequence). CDR3 length equals 15 residues. Here immunoSEQ multiplex PCR was the method, and the copy in TCRdb shows in-frame clones only, minus some. The sample includes a few hundred thousand clones, around four fifths seen only once; the top ten take 8% to 11%. This clone was observed a single time. This chain uses TRBV7-9 with TRBJ2-2; 10 positions agree with TRBD1. The sequence derives from a woman of 80 years or more with COVID-19, enrolled during active disease. Material for sequencing was peripheral blood. The CDR3 DNA follows: TGTGCCAGCAGACGGGACAGGGGTTCATCCGGGGAGCTGTTTTTT. It yields the protein CASRRDRGSSGELFF.